These 2 T cell receptor beta chains came from one sample sequenced in a study of CD8+ T cells in alopecia areata (dated by TCRdb to 2016 to 2019). Library preparation was by the immunoSEQ multiplex PCR assay. To provide template for TCR sequencing, every sample had RNA extracted and reverse transcribed into cDNA. TCRdb holds this immuneACCESS table with in-frame rearrangements only. Some clones are missing; in checked studies, unresolved V genes explain under half, and the rest has no known cause. The sample table records more than 200,000 clones; 66% of these occur just once. The ten biggest clones cover 1% to 1.5% of the sample. The treatment or condition label here, explained by the study, means: oral pan-JAK inhibitor, 5-10 mg twice daily. This specimen consisted of CD4+ T cells sorted from blood, obtained around week 44, from a patient treated with tofacitinib. The source of these receptors is a human donor with alopecia areata.

About this clone itself: Other DNA sequences of this sample code for an identical CDR3. This sequence joins TRBV29-1 and TRBJ2-5; the D is unclear. CDR1 SQVTM and CDR2 ANQGSEA come from the germline V gene. The length of the CDR3 is 9 residues. Trimming removed 4 bases from V and 5 bases from J, with 2 bases in between. The CDR3: CSVGETQYF. In nucleotides, the CDR3 is TGCAGCGTTGGGGAGACCCAGTACTTC.

In the case of this clone: Other DNA sequences in the same sample also yield this CDR3. The rearrangement uses TRBV6-1 and TRBJ1-1, with no clear D. The length of the CDR3 is 13 residues. The V gene's germline CDR1 is MNHNS and CDR2 SASEGT. V dropped 2 bases and J dropped 0 bases, with 4 bases sitting between them. CDR3 sequence: CASSEHMNTEAFF. The CDR3 DNA reads as TGTGCCAGCAGTGAACACATGAACACTGAAGCTTTCTTT.